Below, 14 T cell receptor delta chains from the same sample are listed, as sequenced in a study of gamma-delta T cells after stem cell transplantation. TCRdb fed the RT-PCR reads into CATT to redo clone calling. Seen here are 700 or so delta-chain clones, 12% observed once, and the top ten hold 20% to 25%. The specimen was gamma-delta T cells. The receptors originated from a human donor. It is not recorded whose cells these are; they may come from a transplant donor. This table probably holds off-target reads from a library built for another chain.

The chain has TRDV1 and TRDJ1; D is unclear. V was shortened by 1 base and J by 0 bases, with 15 bases between the two germline ends. The length of the CDR3 is 17 residues. The germline gives CDR1 TSWWSYY, CDR2 QGS. CDR3 nucleotide sequence: TGTGCTCTTGGGGAACGGTTGACCGGACCAAACACCGATAAACTCATCTTT. Protein: CALGERLTGPNTDKLIF.

This clone was picked up a small number of times. The V and J genes are TRDV2 and TRDJ1; 10 bases match TRDD3. This CDR3 comprises 19 residues. V was clipped by 2 bases and J by 4 bases; unmatched bases: 18. Germline V gene data show CDR1 as GEAIGNYY and CDR2 as EKD. The CDR3, as DNA: TGTGCCTGTGACAATCTACTGGGGGATGTCGCTGAGAGGGTCGATAAACTCATCTTT. Its translation: CACDNLLGDVAERVDKLIF.

This clone appeared a few times. The chain's CDR3 is CACDTVQINSGGPYTDKLIF. DNA of the CDR3: TGTGCCTGTGACACCGTACAAATAAATTCTGGGGGACCGTACACCGATAAACTCATCTTT. The gene calls are TRDV2 and TRDJ1, with 8 nucleotides matching TRDD3. The CDR3 has 20 residues. After removal of 0 bases from V and 0 bases from J, the junction contained 17 bases not matched to a gene. Germline V CDR1 and CDR2: GEAIGNYY, EKD.

This clone is classed as large. The chain combines TRDV2 with TRDJ1, with D perhaps TRDD2 or TRDD3 (9 bases each). The CDR3 has 18 amino acids. V lost 2 bases and J lost 6, with 27 bases in between. Germline V gene sequence: CDR1 GEAIGNYY, CDR2 EKD. The CDR3 sequence: CACDSLPTSGGSGHKLIF. CDR3 sequence (DNA): TGTGCCTGTGACAGCCTTCCTACTTCTGGGGGATCAGGTCATAAACTCATCTTT.

This clone was picked up a small number of times. V gene TRDV2 combines with J gene TRDJ1; D is ambiguous. CDR3 length equals 17 residues. V was cut by 0 bases and J by 0 bases, with 16 bases left in between. The V gene's germline CDR1 is GEAIGNYY and CDR2 EKD. The CDR3 loop reads CACDTVERRTNTDKLIF. DNA for the CDR3: TGTGCCTGTGACACCGTGGAGAGGCGAACAAACACCGATAAACTCATCTTT.

The rearrangement joins TRDV2 to TRDJ1; TRDD3 agrees at 8 bases. V shed 0 bases and J 3 bases; nucleotides not matched to a gene: 14. The CDR3 is made up of 18 amino acids. Germline V gene sequence: CDR1 GEAIGNYY, CDR2 EKD. Written as DNA, the CDR3 is TGTGCCTGTGACACCGTTGGTCTGGGGGAACGCGGAGCCGATAAACTCATCTTT. Its translation: CACDTVGLGERGADKLIF.

This chain links TRDV2 with TRDJ1; 10 nucleotides align to TRDD3. CDR3 length: 17 amino acids. Trimming removed 2 bases from V and 1 base from J; junction bases left unmatched: 9. Germline V gene data show CDR1 as GEAIGNYY and CDR2 as EKD. The CDR3 nucleotides are TGTGCCTGTGACAAACTGGGGGATTTGGGTCCCACCGATAAACTCATCTTT. Amino acid sequence: CACDKLGDLGPTDKLIF.

The chain uses TRDV2 and TRDJ1, with no clear D. The CDR3 spans 14 residues. Germline CDR1 is GEAIGNYY and CDR2 is EKD. V lost 0 bases and J 3 bases, leaving 10 bases between the germline ends. Here the CDR3 DNA reads TGTGCCTGTGACACCGTAACAGGGCCCGATAAACTCATCTTT. This translates into CACDTVTGPDKLIF.

This clone was recorded a few times. The chain links TRDV2 to TRDJ3; TRDD3 might be the D (5 bases). Germline loops: CDR1 GEAIGNYY, CDR2 EKD. V shed 2 bases and J shed 2 bases, with 21 bases lying between them. This CDR3 spans 20 amino acids. Here the CDR3 reads CACDKEGGYSQTWDTRQMFF. The CDR3 coding sequence is TGTGCCTGTGACAAGGAGGGAGGATATTCTCAGACCTGGGACACCCGACAGATGTTTTTC.

In this sample, this clone turned up a few times. The V and J genes are TRDV2 and TRDJ1; TRDD3 is a possible D gene (6 bases). Germline CDR1 and CDR2: GEAIGNYY and EKD. The CDR3 contains 19 residues. Trimming shortened V by 0 bases and J by 0 bases, and 22 bases separated the two germline ends. CDR3 nucleotide sequence: TGTGCCTGTGACACCGTCAGTACCGGGGGAGAACCGAACACCGATAAACTCATCTTT. Translation: CACDTVSTGGEPNTDKLIF.

Note on this clone: The germline gene is not matched at one end of the junction; a read error may be the cause. The gene calls are TRDV2 and TRDJ1; TRDD3 matches 13 bases. The germline V gene encodes CDR1 GEAIGNYY and CDR2 EKD. The CDR3 has 18 amino acids. CDR3 coding DNA: TGTGCCTGTGACACCATACTGGGGGATACGCGGGGCACCGACAAACTCATCTTT. Protein product: CACDTILGDTRGTDKLIF.

On this clone: Other DNA sequences within the sample encode an identical CDR3. This chain uses TRDV2 with TRDJ2; 7 bases match TRDD3. The germline gives CDR1 GEAIGNYY, CDR2 EKD. This CDR3 region has 14 residues. The V gene end was trimmed by 1 base and the J gene end by 2 bases; junction bases not matched to a gene: 0. The CDR3 nucleotides are TGTGCCTGTGACACTGGGGGATTGACAGCACAACTCTTCTTT. Amino acids: CACDTGGLTAQLFF.

The chain links TRDV2 to TRDJ1; D is undetermined. From germline, CDR1 is GEAIGNYY and CDR2 EKD. The CDR3 sequence is 17 residues long. V dropped 3 bases and J dropped 0 bases, with 19 bases sitting between them. CDR3 region: CACDGLGPERDTDKLIF. As DNA, the CDR3 is TGTGCCTGTGACGGTTTGGGACCGGAAAGGGACACCGATAAACTCATCTTT.

The J gene is TRDJ3, the V gene TRDV2; 9 nucleotides line up with TRDD3. Trimming at V came to 0 bases and at J to 5 bases, leaving 13 bases not matched to a gene. Germline V gene sequence: CDR1 GEAIGNYY, CDR2 EKD. The CDR3 is 20 residues long. CDR3 bases: TGTGCCTGTGACACCGTGGTGGGGGATAAGGCGCCTGGGGACACCCGACAGATGTTTTTC. Encoded protein: CACDTVVGDKAPGDTRQMFF.